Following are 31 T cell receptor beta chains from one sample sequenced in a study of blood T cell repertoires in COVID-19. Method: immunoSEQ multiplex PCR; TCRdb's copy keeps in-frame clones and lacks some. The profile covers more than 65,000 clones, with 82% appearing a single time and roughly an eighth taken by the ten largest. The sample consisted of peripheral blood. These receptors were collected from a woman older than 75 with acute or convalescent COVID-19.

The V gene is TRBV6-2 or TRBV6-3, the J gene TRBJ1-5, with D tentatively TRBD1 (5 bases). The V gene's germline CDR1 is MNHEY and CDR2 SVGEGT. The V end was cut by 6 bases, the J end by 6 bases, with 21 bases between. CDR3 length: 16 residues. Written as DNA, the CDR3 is TGTGCCAGCAGCCAACAGGCGGGGGAGTGGGGTCAGCCCCAGCATTTT. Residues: CASSQQAGEWGQPQHF.

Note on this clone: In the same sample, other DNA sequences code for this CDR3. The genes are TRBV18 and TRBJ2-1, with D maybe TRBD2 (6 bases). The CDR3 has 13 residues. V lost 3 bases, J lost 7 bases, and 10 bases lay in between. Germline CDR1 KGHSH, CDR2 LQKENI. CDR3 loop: CASSPLRGNEQFF. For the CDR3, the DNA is TGTGCCAGCTCACCCTTACGGGGGAATGAGCAGTTCTTC. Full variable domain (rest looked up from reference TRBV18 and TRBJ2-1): NAGVMQNPRHLVRRRGQEARLRCSPMKGHSHVYWYRQLPEEGLKFMVYLQKENIIDESGMPKERFSAEFPKEGPSILRIQQVVRGDSAAYFCASSPLRGNEQFFGPGTRLTVL.

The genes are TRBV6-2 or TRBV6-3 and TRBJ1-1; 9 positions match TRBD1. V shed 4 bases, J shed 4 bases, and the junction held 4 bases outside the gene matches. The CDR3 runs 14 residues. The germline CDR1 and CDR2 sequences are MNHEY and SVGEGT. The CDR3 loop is CASSFGTGSTEAFF. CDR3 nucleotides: TGTGCCAGCAGTTTTGGGACAGGGTCCACTGAAGCTTTCTTT.

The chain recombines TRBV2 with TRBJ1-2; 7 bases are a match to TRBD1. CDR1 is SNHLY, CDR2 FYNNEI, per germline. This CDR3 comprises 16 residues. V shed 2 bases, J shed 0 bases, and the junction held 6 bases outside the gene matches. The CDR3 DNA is TGTGCCAGCAGTGAACAGACAGGGACAACTAACTATGGCTACACCTTC. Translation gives CASSEQTGTTNYGYTF.

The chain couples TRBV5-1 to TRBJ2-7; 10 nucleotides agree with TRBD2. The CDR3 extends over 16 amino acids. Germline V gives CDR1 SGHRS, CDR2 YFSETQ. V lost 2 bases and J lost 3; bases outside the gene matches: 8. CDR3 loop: CASSLARLAGFYEQYF. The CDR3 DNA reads TGCGCCAGCAGCTTAGCCCGACTAGCGGGTTTCTACGAGCAGTACTTC.

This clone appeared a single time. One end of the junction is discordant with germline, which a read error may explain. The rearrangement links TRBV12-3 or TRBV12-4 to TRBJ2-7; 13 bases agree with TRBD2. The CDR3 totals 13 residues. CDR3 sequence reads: CASSSSTSGRWAF. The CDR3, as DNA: TGTGCCAGCAGTAGTTCGACTAGCGGGAGGTGGGCCTTC.

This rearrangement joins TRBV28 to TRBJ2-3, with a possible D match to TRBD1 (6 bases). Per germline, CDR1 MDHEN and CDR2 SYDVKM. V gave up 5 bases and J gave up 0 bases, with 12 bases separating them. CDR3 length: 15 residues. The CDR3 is CASSRRGLSTDTQYF. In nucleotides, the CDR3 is TGTGCCAGCAGTCGCAGGGGCCTTAGCACAGATACGCAGTATTTT.

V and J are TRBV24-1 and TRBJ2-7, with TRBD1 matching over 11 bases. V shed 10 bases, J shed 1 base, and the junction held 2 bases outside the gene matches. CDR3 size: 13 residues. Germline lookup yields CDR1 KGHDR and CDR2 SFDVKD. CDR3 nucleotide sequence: TGTGCCACACGGGACAGGGGGTCCTACGAGCAGTACTTC. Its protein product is CATRDRGSYEQYF.

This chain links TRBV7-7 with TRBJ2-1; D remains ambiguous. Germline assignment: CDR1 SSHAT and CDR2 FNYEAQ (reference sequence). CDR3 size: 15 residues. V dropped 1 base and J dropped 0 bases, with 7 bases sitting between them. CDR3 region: CASSLGSSSYNEQFF. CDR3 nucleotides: TGTGCCAGCAGCTTAGGTTCGAGCTCCTACAATGAGCAGTTCTTC.

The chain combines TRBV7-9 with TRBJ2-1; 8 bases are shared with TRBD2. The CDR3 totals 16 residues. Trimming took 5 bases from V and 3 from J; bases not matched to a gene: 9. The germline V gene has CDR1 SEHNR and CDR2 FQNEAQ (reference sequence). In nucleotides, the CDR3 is TGTGCCAGCAGCCGAGGGACTAGGCTGAACTACAATGAGCAGTTCTTC. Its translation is CASSRGTRLNYNEQFF.

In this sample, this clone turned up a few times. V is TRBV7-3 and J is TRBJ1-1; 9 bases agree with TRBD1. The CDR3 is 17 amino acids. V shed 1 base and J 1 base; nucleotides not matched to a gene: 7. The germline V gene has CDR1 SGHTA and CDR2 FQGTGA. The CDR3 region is CASSLIPRTGANTEAFF. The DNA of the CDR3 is TGTGCCAGCAGCTTAATCCCTCGGACAGGGGCGAACACTGAAGCTTTCTTT.

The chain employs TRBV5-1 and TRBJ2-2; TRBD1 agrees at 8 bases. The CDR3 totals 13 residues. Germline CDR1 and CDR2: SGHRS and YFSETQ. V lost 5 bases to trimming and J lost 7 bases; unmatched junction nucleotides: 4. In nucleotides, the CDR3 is TGCGCCAGCAGACCCGACAGGGGCGGGGAGCTGTTTTTT. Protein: CASRPDRGGELFF.

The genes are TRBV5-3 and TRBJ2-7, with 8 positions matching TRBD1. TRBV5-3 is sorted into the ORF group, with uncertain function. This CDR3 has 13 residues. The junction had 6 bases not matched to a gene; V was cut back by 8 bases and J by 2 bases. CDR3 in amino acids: CASGGQDAYEQYF. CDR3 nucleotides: TGTGCCAGTGGGGGACAGGATGCCTACGAGCAGTACTTC.

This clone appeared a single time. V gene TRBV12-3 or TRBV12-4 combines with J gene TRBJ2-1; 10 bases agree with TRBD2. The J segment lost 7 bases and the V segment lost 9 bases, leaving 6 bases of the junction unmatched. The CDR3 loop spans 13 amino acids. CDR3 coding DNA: TGTGCCAGTATACTAGCGGGAAGGAATGAGCAGTTCTTC. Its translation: CASILAGRNEQFF.

For the CDR3, the DNA is TGTGCCAGCAGTTACGGGACACTCTTGGGGGCTTTCTTT. This codes for CASSYGTLLGAFF. This chain joins TRBV6-2 or TRBV6-3 and TRBJ1-1; a weak D match, TRBD1 (6 bases). V shed 2 bases and J shed 11 bases, with 15 bases lying between them. This CDR3 has 13 residues. Germline CDR1 is MNHEY and CDR2 is SVGEGT.

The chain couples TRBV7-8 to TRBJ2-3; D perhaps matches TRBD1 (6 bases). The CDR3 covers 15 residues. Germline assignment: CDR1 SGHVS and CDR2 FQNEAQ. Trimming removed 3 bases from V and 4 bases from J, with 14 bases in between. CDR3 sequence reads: CASSFHRDWADTQYF. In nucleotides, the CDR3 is TGTGCCAGCAGCTTCCACAGGGATTGGGCAGATACGCAGTATTTT.

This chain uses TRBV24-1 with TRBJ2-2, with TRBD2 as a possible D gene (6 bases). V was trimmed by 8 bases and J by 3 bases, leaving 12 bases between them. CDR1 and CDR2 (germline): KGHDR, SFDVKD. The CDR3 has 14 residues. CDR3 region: CATNSGVHTGELFF. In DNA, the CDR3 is TGTGCCACCAATTCGGGAGTCCACACCGGGGAGCTGTTTTTT.

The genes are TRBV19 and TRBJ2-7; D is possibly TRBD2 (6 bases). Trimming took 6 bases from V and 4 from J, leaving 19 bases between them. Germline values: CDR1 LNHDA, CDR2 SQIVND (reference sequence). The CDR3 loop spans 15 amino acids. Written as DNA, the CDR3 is TGTGCCAGTAGACCTGGCGGGGCGCTACCTTACGAGCAGTACTTC. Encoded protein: CASRPGGALPYEQYF.

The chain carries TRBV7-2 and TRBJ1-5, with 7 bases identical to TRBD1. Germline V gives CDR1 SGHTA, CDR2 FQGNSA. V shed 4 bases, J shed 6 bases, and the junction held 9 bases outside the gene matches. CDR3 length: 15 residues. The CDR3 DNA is TGTGCCAGCAGCTCAACGCAGGGGGTCCTTCAGCCCCAGCATTTT. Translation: CASSSTQGVLQPQHF.

The CDR3 region has the DNA TGTGCCAGCAGCTCCCTCTACGAGCAGTACTTC. Translating gives CASSSLYEQYF. The chain joins TRBV11-1 to TRBJ2-7; D call uncertain. The CDR3 is 11 amino acids. CDR1 is SGHAT and CDR2 is FQDESV in the germline V gene (reference sequence). V was cut by 4 bases and J by 3 bases, with 4 bases left in between.

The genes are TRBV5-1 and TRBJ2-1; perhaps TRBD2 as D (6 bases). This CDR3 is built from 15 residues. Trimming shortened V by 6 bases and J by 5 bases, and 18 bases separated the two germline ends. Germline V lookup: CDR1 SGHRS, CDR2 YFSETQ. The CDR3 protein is CASTRRSGSNNEQFF. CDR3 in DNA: TGCGCCAGCACTCGGCGAAGCGGGTCTAACAATGAGCAGTTCTTC. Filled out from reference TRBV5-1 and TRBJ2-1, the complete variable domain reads KAGVTQTPRYLIKTRGQQVTLSCSPISGHRSVSWYQQTPGQGLQFLFEYFSETQRNKGNFPGRFSGRQFSNSRSEMNVSTLELGDSALYLCASTRRSGSNNEQFFGPGTRLTVL.

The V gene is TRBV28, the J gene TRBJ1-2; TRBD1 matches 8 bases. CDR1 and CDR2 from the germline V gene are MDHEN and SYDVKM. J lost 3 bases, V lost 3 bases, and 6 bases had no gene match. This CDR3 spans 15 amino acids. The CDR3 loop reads CASSFQGAGDYGYTF. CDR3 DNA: TGTGCCAGCAGTTTTCAGGGGGCTGGGGACTATGGCTACACCTTC.

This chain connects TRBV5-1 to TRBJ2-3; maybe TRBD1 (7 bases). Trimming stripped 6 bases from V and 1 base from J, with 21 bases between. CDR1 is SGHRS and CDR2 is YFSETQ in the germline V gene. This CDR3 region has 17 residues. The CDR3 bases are TGCGCCAGCATGTCCATCCGGGGGACAGCCCGCACAGATACGCAGTATTTT. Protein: CASMSIRGTARTDTQYF.

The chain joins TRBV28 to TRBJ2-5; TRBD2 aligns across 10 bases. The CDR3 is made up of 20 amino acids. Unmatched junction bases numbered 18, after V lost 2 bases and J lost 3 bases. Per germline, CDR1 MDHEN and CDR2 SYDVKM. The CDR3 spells CASSLDILAGARMGEETQYF. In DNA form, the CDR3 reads TGTGCCAGCAGTTTAGATATTCTAGCGGGAGCCCGGATGGGAGAAGAGACCCAGTACTTC.

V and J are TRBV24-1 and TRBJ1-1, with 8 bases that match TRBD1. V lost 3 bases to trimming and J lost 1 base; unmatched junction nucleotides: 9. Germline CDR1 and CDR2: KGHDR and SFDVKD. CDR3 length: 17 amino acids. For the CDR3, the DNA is TGTGCCACCAGTGATCGGTTCCAGGGGGCACGGAACACTGAAGCTTTCTTT. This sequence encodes CATSDRFQGARNTEAFF.

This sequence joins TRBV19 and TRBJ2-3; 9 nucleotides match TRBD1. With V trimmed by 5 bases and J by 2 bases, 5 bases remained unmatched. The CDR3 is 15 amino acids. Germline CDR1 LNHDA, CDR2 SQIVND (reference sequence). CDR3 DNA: TGTGCCAGTAGTCAACAGGGGGCCCCCACAGATACGCAGTATTTT. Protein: CASSQQGAPTDTQYF.

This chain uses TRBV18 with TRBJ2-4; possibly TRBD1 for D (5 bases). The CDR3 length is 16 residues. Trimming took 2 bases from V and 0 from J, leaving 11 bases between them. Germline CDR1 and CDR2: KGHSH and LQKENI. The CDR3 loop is CASSPATALAKNIQYF. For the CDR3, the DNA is TGTGCCAGCTCACCAGCGACAGCACTAGCCAAAAACATTCAGTACTTC.

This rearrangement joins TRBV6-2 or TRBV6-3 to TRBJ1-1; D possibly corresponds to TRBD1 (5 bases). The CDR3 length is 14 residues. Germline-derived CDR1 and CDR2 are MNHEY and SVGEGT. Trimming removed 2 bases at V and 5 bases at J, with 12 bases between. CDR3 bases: TGTGCCAGCAGTTACCAGCCAGGGATAACTGAAGCTTTCTTT. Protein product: CASSYQPGITEAFF.

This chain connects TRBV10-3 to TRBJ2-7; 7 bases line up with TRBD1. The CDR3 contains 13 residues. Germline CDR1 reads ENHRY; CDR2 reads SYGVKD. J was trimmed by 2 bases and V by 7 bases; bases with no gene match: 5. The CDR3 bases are TGTGCCATCAACCCAGGGGGTGCCTACGAGCAGTACTTC. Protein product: CAINPGGAYEQYF.

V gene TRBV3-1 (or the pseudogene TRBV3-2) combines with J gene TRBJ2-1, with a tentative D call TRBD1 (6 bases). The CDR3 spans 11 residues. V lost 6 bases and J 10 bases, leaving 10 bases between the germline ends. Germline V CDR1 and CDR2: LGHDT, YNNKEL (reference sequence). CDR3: CASRSRGEQFF. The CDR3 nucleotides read TGTGCCAGCAGGTCAAGGGGGGAGCAGTTCTTC.

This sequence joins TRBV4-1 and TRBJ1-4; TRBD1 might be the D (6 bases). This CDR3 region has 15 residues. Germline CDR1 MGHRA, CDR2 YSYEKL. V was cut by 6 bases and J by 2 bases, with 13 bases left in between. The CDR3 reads CASSVEGGTNEKLFF. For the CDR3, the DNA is TGCGCCAGCAGTGTCGAAGGGGGTACTAATGAAAAACTGTTTTTT.